This T cell receptor (beta chain) derives from a study of blood T cell repertoires in COVID-19. About the study: Italy, Spain and the United States were the sources of the convalescent and acute COVID-19 samples. PBMCs, B-cell-depleted T cells, or T cells were the source of the cDNA or gDNA that made up the material.

This clone showed up just a few times. V gave up 2 bases and J gave up 9 bases, with 20 bases separating them. CDR1 and CDR2 from the germline V gene are ENHRY and SYGVKD. This CDR3 region has 15 residues. Clones were sequenced by immunoSEQ multiplex PCR, and TCRdb holds only the in-frame ones, with some missing. Counted here are 150,000 to 200,000 clones, under 85% occurring once; the ten biggest clones make up roughly 17%. The rearrangement uses TRBV10-3 and TRBJ2-7, with a weak D call TRBD1 (5 bases). This sequence was found in a man in his 60s with active or convalescent COVID-19. Material for sequencing was peripheral blood. The CDR3 region is CAISEARAVGQGQYF. CDR3 sequence (DNA): TGTGCCATCAGTGAGGCCCGCGCAGTAGGGCAGGGGCAGTACTTC.